This TCR beta chain originates from a study of blood T cells in healthy people across ages. Overall study findings and caveats: Comparison with aged donors showed that long-lived donors had more naive CD4+ cells and higher diversity. Getting older went along with TCR beta diversity per million T cells dropping roughly linearly.

Combining a sample-barcoded 5' primer with a J-beta primer mix, a second PCR ran for roughly 6 to 11 cycles. MiXCR was run by TCRdb on the 5' RACE reads, yielding one entry per CDR3 protein. The sample lists hundreds of thousands of distinct CDR3 sequences; 35% to 40% were seen once. Peripheral blood, approximately 10 milliliters per donor, was collected. Comment on this clonotype: Its antigen is currently unknown.

The CDR3 has 13 residues. Germline lookup yields CDR1 SNHLY and CDR2 FYNNEI. The V end was cut by 6 bases, the J end by 6 bases, with 13 bases between. This chain uses TRBV2 with TRBJ2-3, with D maybe TRBD1 (5 bases). What was sequenced was blood. This clonotype was obtained from a man between 18 and 29 years old in good health. The CDR3 loop reads CASSRRVGDTQYF. The CDR3, as DNA: TGTGCCAGCAGCCGCAGGGTGGGGGATACGCAGTATTTT.